These T cell receptor beta chains were read from a single sample in a study of cytomegalovirus exposure and HLA in healthy donors. Sequencing was performed with immunoSEQ multiplex PCR; in TCRdb, only in-frame clones are kept and a portion is missing. Among 150,000 to 200,000 clones, about 59% were seen once, and the ten largest hold roughly 2.9%. Sequencing was carried out using PBMCs. Receptors originate from a man aged 35 to 55 in good health and CMV-seronegative. The CDR3 runs from the conserved cysteine through the conserved F or W. The D gene is left open where the match is weak. Size values are once, few and many counts, or a class for expanded clones, and some rows have none.

cdr3_length: 15
clone_size: -
j_call: TRBJ1-1
d_call: -
v_call: TRBV19
cdr3_nt: TGTGCCAGTAGTTCAATGGGGCAGTGGGACACTGAAGCTTTCTTT
cdr3_aa: CASSSMGQWDTEAFF

cdr3_length: 15
clone_size: -
j_call: TRBJ1-4
d_call: -
v_call: TRBV5-1
cdr3_nt: TGCGCCAGCAGCTTGGGGGGCAGCAGAAATGAAAAACTGTTTTTT
cdr3_aa: CASSLGGSRNEKLFF

cdr3_length: 11
clone_size: -
j_call: TRBJ2-3
d_call: TRBD2
v_call: TRBV30
cdr3_nt: TGTGCCTGGAGTTGGGGGGGTACGCAGTATTTT
cdr3_aa: CAWSWGGTQYF

cdr3_length: 15
clone_size: -
j_call: TRBJ1-1
d_call: TRBD1
v_call: TRBV9
cdr3_nt: TGTGCCAGCAGCGTAGGCATGGGACAGCTCAAAACAGCTTTCTTT
cdr3_aa: CASSVGMGQLKTAFF

cdr3_length: 15
clone_size: few
j_call: TRBJ2-3
d_call: TRBD1
v_call: TRBV6-4
cdr3_nt: TGTGCCAGCAGTGACGGGACAGGGGGCACAGATACGCAGTATTTT
cdr3_aa: CASSDGTGGTDTQYF

cdr3_length: 15
clone_size: -
j_call: TRBJ1-3
d_call: -
v_call: TRBV2
cdr3_nt: TGTGCCAGCAAGGGGTCCCTGATCTCTGGAAACACCATATATTTT
cdr3_aa: CASKGSLISGNTIYF

cdr3_length: 17
clone_size: -
j_call: TRBJ2-2
d_call: -
v_call: TRBV19
cdr3_nt: TGTGCCAGTAGTACCCCCCGTCGTAACACGAACACCGGGGAGCTGTTTTTT
cdr3_aa: CASSTPRRNTNTGELFF

cdr3_length: 16
clone_size: -
j_call: TRBJ2-2
d_call: -
v_call: TRBV21-1
cdr3_nt: TGTGCCAGCAGCTCCTGGGAGGGGGCGAACACCGGGGAGCTGTTTTTT
cdr3_aa: CASSSWEGANTGELFF

cdr3_length: 15
clone_size: -
j_call: TRBJ2-3
d_call: TRBD2
v_call: TRBV11-3
cdr3_nt: TGTGCCAGCAGCTCCGGGCTAGCGGGGTCGGATACGCAGTATTTT
cdr3_aa: CASSSGLAGSDTQYF

cdr3_length: 15
clone_size: -
j_call: TRBJ2-6
d_call: TRBD1
v_call: TRBV29-1
cdr3_nt: TGCAGCGCCCGGGACAGGATCTCTGGGGCCAACGTCCTGACTTTC
cdr3_aa: CSARDRISGANVLTF

cdr3_length: 14
clone_size: -
j_call: TRBJ2-3
d_call: TRBD2
v_call: TRBV27
cdr3_nt: TGTGCCAGTTCAAGCGGGGAATTCACAGATACGCAGTATTTT
cdr3_aa: CASSSGEFTDTQYF

cdr3_length: 15
clone_size: -
j_call: TRBJ2-7
d_call: TRBD1
v_call: TRBV28
cdr3_nt: TGTGCCAGCAGTTTACTAGGACAGGGGACCTACGAGCAGTACTTC
cdr3_aa: CASSLLGQGTYEQYF

cdr3_length: 14
clone_size: -
j_call: TRBJ2-7
d_call: TRBD1
v_call: TRBV5-1
cdr3_nt: TGCGCCAGCAGCACCGGGACAGGGAGTTACGAGCAGTACTTC
cdr3_aa: CASSTGTGSYEQYF

cdr3_length: 18
clone_size: few
j_call: TRBJ1-3
d_call: -
v_call: TRBV27
cdr3_nt: TGTGCCAGCAGTTCGTCAAAGTCCAGGGTTTTCTCTGGAAACACCATATATTTT
cdr3_aa: CASSSSKSRVFSGNTIYF

cdr3_length: 14
clone_size: once
j_call: TRBJ2-7
d_call: -
v_call: TRBV7-2
cdr3_nt: TGTGCCAGCAGCCCAGGTTCCATGACCTCCGAGCAGTACTTC
cdr3_aa: CASSPGSMTSEQYF

cdr3_length: 18
clone_size: -
j_call: TRBJ2-7
d_call: TRBD2
v_call: TRBV4-2
cdr3_nt: TGTGCCAGCAGCCAAGAGATCGCGTCGGCGGGAGGGGAGGACGAGCAGTACTTC
cdr3_aa: CASSQEIASAGGEDEQYF

cdr3_length: 12
clone_size: -
j_call: TRBJ1-2
d_call: TRBD1
v_call: TRBV30
cdr3_nt: TGTGCCTGGAGTCAGGGGGAAGGTGGCTACACCTTC
cdr3_aa: CAWSQGEGGYTF

cdr3_length: 14
clone_size: -
j_call: TRBJ1-1
d_call: -
v_call: TRBV7-9
cdr3_nt: TGTGCCAGCAGCCTAGGTGGCACCGGGGCTGAAGCTTTCTTT
cdr3_aa: CASSLGGTGAEAFF

cdr3_length: 16
clone_size: -
j_call: TRBJ2-7
d_call: TRBD2
v_call: TRBV4-2
cdr3_nt: TGTGCCAGCAGCCAAACCGGGACTAGCGGGAGTAACGAGCAGTACTTC
cdr3_aa: CASSQTGTSGSNEQYF

cdr3_length: 13
clone_size: few
j_call: TRBJ2-5
d_call: -
v_call: TRBV7-3
cdr3_nt: TGTGCCAGCAGCCCCCGGCCCGAGGGGACCCAGTACTTC
cdr3_aa: CASSPRPEGTQYF

cdr3_length: 15
clone_size: few
j_call: TRBJ2-2
d_call: -
v_call: TRBV5-6
cdr3_nt: TGTGCCAGCAGCTTGGTGTCAGGGTCCGACGGGGAGCTGTTTTTT
cdr3_aa: CASSLVSGSDGELFF

cdr3_length: 15
clone_size: -
j_call: TRBJ1-5
d_call: -
v_call: TRBV19
cdr3_nt: TGTGCCAGTAGTGCTACACGCGGGGGCTCGGGGCCCCAGCATTTT
cdr3_aa: CASSATRGGSGPQHF

cdr3_length: 15
clone_size: once
j_call: TRBJ1-6
d_call: TRBD1
v_call: TRBV13
cdr3_nt: TGTGCCAGCAGCTTAGTACGGGACAGTAATTCACCCCTCCACTTT
cdr3_aa: CASSLVRDSNSPLHF

cdr3_length: 13
clone_size: few
j_call: TRBJ2-7
d_call: -
v_call: TRBV18
cdr3_nt: TGTGCCAGCTCCCCCGACAGATCCTACGAGCAGTACTTC
cdr3_aa: CASSPDRSYEQYF

cdr3_length: 18
clone_size: -
j_call: TRBJ2-3
d_call: -
v_call: TRBV4-3
cdr3_nt: TGCGCCAGCAGCCAAGATATCAGGGGCAGTTCTAGCACAGATACGCAGTATTTT
cdr3_aa: CASSQDIRGSSSTDTQYF

cdr3_length: 15
clone_size: -
j_call: TRBJ2-7
d_call: TRBD1
v_call: TRBV28
cdr3_nt: TGTGCCACCTACGAGACAGGGGGCGCATCCTACGAGCAGTACTTC
cdr3_aa: CATYETGGASYEQYF

cdr3_length: 13
clone_size: -
j_call: TRBJ2-7
d_call: -
v_call: TRBV10-3
cdr3_nt: TGTGCCATCGCACAGGGTAACCTCTACGAGCAGTACTTC
cdr3_aa: CAIAQGNLYEQYF

cdr3_length: 15
clone_size: -
j_call: TRBJ2-3
d_call: TRBD2
v_call: TRBV7-2
cdr3_nt: TGTGCCAGTCCCCTCCCCCGCGGGAGAACAGATACGCAGTATTTT
cdr3_aa: CASPLPRGRTDTQYF

cdr3_length: 15
clone_size: -
j_call: TRBJ2-5
d_call: TRBD2
v_call: TRBV10-3
cdr3_nt: TGTGCCATCAGTGCATCTAGCGGGATCGGAGAGACCCAGTACTTC
cdr3_aa: CAISASSGIGETQYF

cdr3_length: 15
clone_size: -
j_call: TRBJ1-2
d_call: -
v_call: TRBV30
cdr3_nt: TGTGCCTGGACCCCAACTAGGGGGGGGGACTATGGCTACACCTTC
cdr3_aa: CAWTPTRGGDYGYTF

cdr3_length: 13
clone_size: -
j_call: TRBJ1-2
d_call: -
v_call: TRBV23-1
cdr3_nt: TGCGCCAGCAGTCCGGACAGCTTCTATGGCTACACCTTC
cdr3_aa: CASSPDSFYGYTF

cdr3_length: 16
clone_size: -
j_call: TRBJ2-1
d_call: TRBD2
v_call: TRBV19
cdr3_nt: TGTGCCAGTAGTATTATTGGCGGGGGAACCTACAATGAGCAGTTCTTC
cdr3_aa: CASSIIGGGTYNEQFF

cdr3_length: 15
clone_size: -
j_call: TRBJ2-3
d_call: TRBD2
v_call: TRBV6-1
cdr3_nt: TGTGCCAGCAGTGCTCTCTCGCGGGGGACAGATACGCAGTATTTT
cdr3_aa: CASSALSRGTDTQYF

cdr3_length: 14
clone_size: -
j_call: TRBJ1-4
d_call: -
v_call: TRBV28
cdr3_nt: TGTGCCAGCAGTTTACCAGGCGATAATGAAAAACTGTTTTTT
cdr3_aa: CASSLPGDNEKLFF

cdr3_length: 13
clone_size: once
j_call: TRBJ2-1
d_call: -
v_call: TRBV2
cdr3_nt: TGTGCCAGCAGTACCCAGGGCCCCAATGAGCAGTTCTTC
cdr3_aa: CASSTQGPNEQFF

cdr3_length: 13
clone_size: -
j_call: TRBJ1-2
d_call: -
v_call: TRBV28
cdr3_nt: TGTGCCAGCAGTCAAACAGGAGTGTATGGCTACACCTTC
cdr3_aa: CASSQTGVYGYTF

cdr3_length: 14
clone_size: -
j_call: TRBJ2-3
d_call: -
v_call: TRBV11-3
cdr3_nt: TGTGCCAGCAGCTTACGGGGGACTTCAGGTACGCAGTATTTT
cdr3_aa: CASSLRGTSGTQYF

cdr3_length: 17
clone_size: -
j_call: TRBJ2-5
d_call: TRBD2
v_call: TRBV5-4
cdr3_nt: TGTGCCAGCAGCCTACTATTTTTAGCGGGGGGGGAAGAGACCCAGTACTTC
cdr3_aa: CASSLLFLAGGEETQYF

cdr3_length: 14
clone_size: -
j_call: TRBJ2-7
d_call: TRBD2
v_call: TRBV11-1
cdr3_nt: TGTGCCAGCAGCCAAGGACTAGCGGTAACCGAGCAGTACTTC
cdr3_aa: CASSQGLAVTEQYF

cdr3_length: 14
clone_size: -
j_call: TRBJ1-4
d_call: TRBD1
v_call: TRBV5-1
cdr3_nt: TGCGCCAGCAGCTTGGCCGGGGACAGCGAAAAACTGTTTTTT
cdr3_aa: CASSLAGDSEKLFF

cdr3_length: 17
clone_size: -
j_call: TRBJ1-6
d_call: TRBD1
v_call: TRBV6-1
cdr3_nt: TGTGCCAGCAGTGACCAGACAGGGCACAGGGGTGGGTCACCCCTCCACTTT
cdr3_aa: CASSDQTGHRGGSPLHF

cdr3_length: 14
clone_size: -
j_call: TRBJ2-7
d_call: TRBD2
v_call: TRBV27
cdr3_nt: TGTGCCAGCAGACGGAAGCGGGACGACTACGAGCAGTACTTC
cdr3_aa: CASRRKRDDYEQYF

cdr3_length: 14
clone_size: few
j_call: TRBJ1-4
d_call: -
v_call: TRBV6-1
cdr3_nt: TGTGCCAGCAGTGCGAACAGGGAAGGGGGAAAACTGTTTTTT
cdr3_aa: CASSANREGGKLFF

cdr3_length: 13
clone_size: -
j_call: TRBJ2-7
d_call: TRBD2
v_call: TRBV19
cdr3_nt: TGTGCCAGTAGCAGGGACTACGAATACGAGCAGTACTTC
cdr3_aa: CASSRDYEYEQYF

cdr3_length: 18
clone_size: few
j_call: TRBJ1-6
d_call: TRBD1
v_call: TRBV5-1
cdr3_nt: TGCGCCAGCAGCTTGGATAGAACCGGGACAGGCATTAATTCACCCCTCCACTTT
cdr3_aa: CASSLDRTGTGINSPLHF

cdr3_length: 13
clone_size: -
j_call: TRBJ1-1
d_call: TRBD1
v_call: TRBV7-6
cdr3_nt: TGTGCCAGCAGCCAGGGACAGGGGGTTGAAGCTTTCTTT
cdr3_aa: CASSQGQGVEAFF

cdr3_length: 12
clone_size: -
j_call: TRBJ1-2
d_call: TRBD1
v_call: TRBV6-5
cdr3_nt: TGTGCCAGCAGTCCGACAGGGGAGGGCTACACCTTC
cdr3_aa: CASSPTGEGYTF

cdr3_length: 15
clone_size: few
j_call: TRBJ2-5
d_call: -
v_call: TRBV7-9
cdr3_nt: TGTGCCAGCAGCTTAAGGGTGGGGAGAGAAGAGACCCAGTACTTC
cdr3_aa: CASSLRVGREETQYF

cdr3_length: 15
clone_size: -
j_call: TRBJ2-7
d_call: TRBD2
v_call: TRBV11-2
cdr3_nt: TGTGCCAGCAGCTTAGTTAGCGGGGGGGCCTACGAGCAGTACTTC
cdr3_aa: CASSLVSGGAYEQYF

cdr3_length: 13
clone_size: -
j_call: TRBJ1-1
d_call: -
v_call: TRBV6-5
cdr3_nt: TGTGCCAGCAGGACTGACAGATACACTGAAGCTTTCTTT
cdr3_aa: CASRTDRYTEAFF

cdr3_length: 13
clone_size: -
j_call: TRBJ2-7
d_call: -
v_call: TRBV19
cdr3_nt: TGTGCCAGTCGGGTTAGAAGCGGATACGAGCAGTACTTC
cdr3_aa: CASRVRSGYEQYF

cdr3_length: 13
clone_size: -
j_call: TRBJ1-5
d_call: -
v_call: TRBV7-9
cdr3_nt: TGTGCCAGCAGCTTGACCGGGGATCAGCCCCAGCATTTT
cdr3_aa: CASSLTGDQPQHF

cdr3_length: 15
clone_size: few
j_call: TRBJ1-5
d_call: -
v_call: TRBV6-5
cdr3_nt: TGTGCCAGCAGTTACGGCGGGGGGAGCAATCAGCCCCAGCATTTT
cdr3_aa: CASSYGGGSNQPQHF